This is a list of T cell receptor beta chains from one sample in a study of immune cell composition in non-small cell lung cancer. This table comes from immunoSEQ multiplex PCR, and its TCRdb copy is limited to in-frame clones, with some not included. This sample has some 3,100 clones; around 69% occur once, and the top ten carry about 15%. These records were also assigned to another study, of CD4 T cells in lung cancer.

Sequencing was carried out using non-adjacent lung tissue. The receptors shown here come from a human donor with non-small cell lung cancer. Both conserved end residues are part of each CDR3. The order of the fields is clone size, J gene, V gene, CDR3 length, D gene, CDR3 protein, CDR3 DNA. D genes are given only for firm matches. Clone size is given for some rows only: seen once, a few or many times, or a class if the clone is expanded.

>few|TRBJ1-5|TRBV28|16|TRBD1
CASTPRRTGSNQPQHF
TGTGCCAGCACCCCACGGAGGACAGGAAGCAATCAGCCCCAGCATTTT
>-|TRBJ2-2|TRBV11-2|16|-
CASSTLDRIDTGELFF
TGTGCCAGCAGCACACTCGACAGGATCGACACCGGGGAGCTGTTTTTT
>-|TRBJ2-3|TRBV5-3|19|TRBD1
CARTLRVGNRGLGTDTQYF
TGTGCCAGAACCCTGAGGGTAGGCAACAGGGGGCTTGGCACAGATACGCAGTATTTT
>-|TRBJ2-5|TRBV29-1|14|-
CSVVRQGAQETQYF
TGCAGCGTTGTTCGGCAGGGCGCCCAAGAGACCCAGTACTTC
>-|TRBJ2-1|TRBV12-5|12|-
CASGFSLCEQFF
TGTGCTAGTGGTTTCTCGTTGTGTGAGCAGTTCTTC
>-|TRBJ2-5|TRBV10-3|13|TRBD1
CAISGTGGETQYF
TGTGCCATCAGTGGGACAGGGGGCGAGACCCAGTACTTC
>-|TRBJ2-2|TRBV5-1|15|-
CASSPRGRSTGELFF
TGCGCCAGCAGCCCGAGGGGGAGATCCACCGGGGAGCTGTTTTTT
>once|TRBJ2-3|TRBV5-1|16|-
CASSFGTPWPTDTQYF
TGCGCCAGCAGCTTTGGGACTCCGTGGCCCACAGATACGCAGTATTTT
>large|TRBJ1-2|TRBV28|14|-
CASSYRDAHYGYTF
TGTGCCAGCAGTTACAGGGACGCCCACTATGGCTACACCTTC
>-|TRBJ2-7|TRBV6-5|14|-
CASRRGLGPDEQYF
TGTGCCAGCCGTAGGGGTCTAGGTCCCGACGAGCAGTACTTC
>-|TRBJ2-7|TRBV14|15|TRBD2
CASSQGWTSGLEQYF
TGTGCCAGCAGCCAGGGTTGGACTAGCGGGTTAGAGCAGTACTTC
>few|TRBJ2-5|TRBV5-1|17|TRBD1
CASSLGSDRGFQETQYF
TGCGCCAGCAGCTTGGGGTCCGACAGGGGATTTCAAGAGACCCAGTACTTC
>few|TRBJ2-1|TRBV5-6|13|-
CASSFFDRNEQFF
TGTGCCAGCAGCTTCTTCGATCGGAATGAGCAGTTCTTC
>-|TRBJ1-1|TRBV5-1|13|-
CASSLNVQGSAFF
TGCGCCAGCAGCTTGAACGTACAGGGATCGGCTTTCTTT
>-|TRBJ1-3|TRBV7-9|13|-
CASRAGSGNTIYF
TGTGCCAGCCGTGCGGGGTCTGGAAACACCATATATTTT
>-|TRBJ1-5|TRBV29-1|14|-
CSVSQGNGNQPQHF
TGCAGCGTTTCACAGGGCAATGGCAATCAGCCCCAGCATTTT
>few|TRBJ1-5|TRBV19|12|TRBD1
CASVSRGEPQHF
TGTGCCAGTGTGAGCAGGGGGGAGCCCCAGCATTTT
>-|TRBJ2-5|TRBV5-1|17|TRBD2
CASSPGTSGSYRETQYF
TGCGCCAGCAGCCCCGGGACTAGCGGGAGTTACAGGGAGACCCAGTACTTC
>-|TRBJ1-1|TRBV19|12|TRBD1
CASRATGPEAFF
TGTGCCAGTAGGGCGACAGGGCCTGAAGCTTTCTTT
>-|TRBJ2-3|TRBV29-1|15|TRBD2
CSVVWTSGSTDTQYF
TGCAGCGTTGTATGGACTAGCGGGAGCACAGATACGCAGTATTTT
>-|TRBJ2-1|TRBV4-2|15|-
CASSQDGTEVNEQFF
TGTGCCAGCAGCCAAGACGGGACTGAGGTGAATGAGCAGTTCTTC
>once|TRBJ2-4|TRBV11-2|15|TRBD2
CASSLQLAGVHIQYF
TGTGCCAGCAGCCTCCAACTAGCGGGAGTGCACATTCAGTACTTC
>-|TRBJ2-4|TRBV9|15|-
CASSAGLAPQNIQYF
TGTGCCAGCAGCGCGGGGTTGGCCCCTCAAAACATTCAGTACTTC
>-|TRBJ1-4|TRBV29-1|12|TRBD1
CSGRTGAEKLFF
TGCAGCGGGAGGACAGGGGCTGAAAAACTGTTTTTT
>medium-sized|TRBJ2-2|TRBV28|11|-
CASSPRRELFF
TGTGCCAGCAGCCCGAGAAGGGAGCTGTTTTTT
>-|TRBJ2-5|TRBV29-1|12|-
CSVEELGETQYF
TGCAGCGTTGAGGAGTTGGGAGAGACCCAGTACTTC
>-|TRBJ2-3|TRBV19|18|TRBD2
CASSNRFGIAGGTDTQYF
TGTGCCAGTAGTAACAGGTTTGGCATAGCGGGAGGGACAGATACGCAGTATTTT
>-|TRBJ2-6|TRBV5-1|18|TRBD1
CASSLETGVYSGANVLTF
TGCGCCAGCAGCTTGGAGACAGGGGTCTACTCTGGGGCCAACGTCCTGACTTTC
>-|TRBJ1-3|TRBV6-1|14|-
CASSASTDGNTIYF
TGTGCCAGCAGTGCTAGCACCGATGGAAACACCATATATTTT
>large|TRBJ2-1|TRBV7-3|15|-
CASSLTAPPYNEQFF
TGTGCCAGCAGCTTAACTGCGCCTCCCTACAATGAGCAGTTCTTC
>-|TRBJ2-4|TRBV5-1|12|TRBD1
CASSLGGQGRYF
TGCGCCAGCAGCCTAGGGGGACAGGGCAGGTACTTC
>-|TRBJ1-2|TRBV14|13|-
CASSRRSFLGYTF
TGTGCCAGCAGCCGTCGGTCGTTTTTGGGCTACACCTTC
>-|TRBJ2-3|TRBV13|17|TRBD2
CASSVGLAGGNTDTQYF
TGTGCCAGCAGCGTCGGACTAGCGGGCGGTAACACAGATACGCAGTATTTT
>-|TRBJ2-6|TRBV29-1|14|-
CSVAEGAGANVLTF
TGCAGCGTTGCGGAAGGGGCTGGGGCCAACGTCCTGACTTTC
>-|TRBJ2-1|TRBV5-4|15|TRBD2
CASSWGSGNHNEQFF
TGTGCCAGCAGCTGGGGTAGCGGGAACCACAATGAGCAGTTCTTC
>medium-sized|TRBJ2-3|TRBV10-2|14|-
CASSEDSGRDTQYF
TGCGCCAGCAGTGAGGATAGCGGTCGGGATACGCAGTATTTT
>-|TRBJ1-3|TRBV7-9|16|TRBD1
CASSLDRAISGNTIYF
TGTGCCAGCAGCTTGGACAGGGCGATCTCTGGAAACACCATATATTTT
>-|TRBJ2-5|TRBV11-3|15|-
CASSSRRGGDSTQYF
TGTGCCAGCAGCTCCCGAAGGGGCGGGGACTCGACCCAGTACTTC
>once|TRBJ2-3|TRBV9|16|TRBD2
CASSVSNGRAGDTQYF
TGTGCCAGCAGCGTAAGTAACGGGAGGGCCGGAGATACGCAGTATTTT
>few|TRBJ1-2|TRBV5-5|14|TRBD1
CASSPDRVIGGYTF
TGTGCCAGCAGCCCGGACAGGGTGATAGGTGGCTACACCTTC
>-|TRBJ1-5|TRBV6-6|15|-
CASSSLGRGEQPQHF
TGTGCCAGCAGTTCCCTCGGCAGGGGTGAACAGCCCCAGCATTTT
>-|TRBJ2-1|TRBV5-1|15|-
CASSLIGGSYNEQFF
TGCGCCAGCAGCTTGATCGGGGGCTCCTACAATGAGCAGTTCTTC
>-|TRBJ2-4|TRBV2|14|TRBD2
CASSPGLAGNIQYF
TGTGCCAGCAGCCCTGGACTAGCGGGGAACATTCAGTACTTC
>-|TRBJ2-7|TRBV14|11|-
CASSLHYEQYF
TGTGCCAGCAGCCTCCATTACGAGCAGTACTTC
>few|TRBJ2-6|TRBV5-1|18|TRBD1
CASSRETGVASGANVLTF
TGCGCCAGCAGCAGGGAGACAGGGGTCGCCTCTGGGGCCAACGTCCTGACTTTC
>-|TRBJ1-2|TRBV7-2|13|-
CASSAFQGNGYTF
TGTGCCAGCAGCGCATTTCAGGGGAATGGCTACACCTTC
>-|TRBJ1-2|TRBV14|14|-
CASSQVSHSVGYTF
TGTGCCAGCAGCCAAGTTTCCCATTCGGTTGGCTACACCTTC
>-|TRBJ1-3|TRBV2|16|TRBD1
CASTKTTGTSGNTIYF
TGTGCCAGCACCAAGACGACAGGGACCTCTGGAAACACCATATATTTT
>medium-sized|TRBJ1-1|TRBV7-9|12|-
CASSLAATEAFF
TGTGCCAGCAGCTTAGCGGCCACTGAAGCTTTCTTT
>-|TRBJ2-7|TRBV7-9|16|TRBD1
CASSSSPRTGTYEQYF
TGTGCCAGCAGCTCGAGCCCTCGGACAGGGACCTACGAGCAGTACTTC
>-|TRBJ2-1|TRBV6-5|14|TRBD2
CASSSGLAGNEQFF
TGTGCCAGCAGTTCCGGACTAGCGGGCAATGAGCAGTTCTTC
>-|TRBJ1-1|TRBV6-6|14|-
CASSGTPGETEAFF
TGTGCCAGCAGTGGGACTCCGGGGGAGACTGAAGCTTTCTTT
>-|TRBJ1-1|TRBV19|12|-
CASSMPTTEAFF
TGTGCCAGTAGTATGCCCACTACTGAAGCTTTCTTT